These 6 T cell receptor beta chains came from one sample sequenced in a study of T cells in Graves' hyperthyroidism and ophthalmopathy. Using RNA transcripts as the source, TCR beta CDR3 regions were amplified. The HTBI set primed first-round TCR CDR3 RT-PCR. MiXCR, applied by TCRdb to the multiplex PCR reads, yields one record per CDR3 protein. The sample consists of around 600,000 distinct CDR3 sequences, more than 14% of them appearing once. Sample: blood. The receptors stem from a woman aged 50 to 60 with Graves' ophthalmopathy.

This clonotype was counted at least ten times. This chain uses TRBV18 with TRBJ1-3; tentatively, D is TRBD1 (6 bases). V shed 2 bases and J shed 0 bases, with 14 bases lying between them. Germline assignment: CDR1 KGHSH and CDR2 LQKENI. The CDR3 covers 17 residues. DNA of the CDR3: TGTGCCAGCTCACCAACAGGGCAGGGGCCCTCTGGAAACACCATATATTTT. Translated: CASSPTGQGPSGNTIYF.

This clonotype was seen a few times. The V call is TRBV6-1, the J call TRBJ1-3; D perhaps matches TRBD1 (5 bases). The CDR3 has 12 residues. CDR1 is MNHNS, CDR2 SASEGT, per germline. The V end lost 6 bases, the J end lost 4 bases, and 7 bases lay between the germline ends. DNA for the CDR3: TGTGCCAGCAGCAACAGGGGAAACACCATATATTTT. Translation gives CASSNRGNTIYF.

V and J are TRBV11-1 and TRBJ2-3; D unclear. Trimming took off 0 bases at V and 14 bases at J, with 15 bases between the two ends. Germline V gives CDR1 SGHAT, CDR2 FQDESV (reference sequence). The CDR3 runs to 13 residues. The CDR3 nucleotides are TGTGCCAGCAGCTTAGCCCCCCCGGGTACACTGTATTTT. Protein sequence: CASSLAPPGTLYF.

This chain uses TRBV2 with TRBJ1-5; 9 bases agree with TRBD1. Trimming took 6 bases from V and 6 from J; bases not matched to a gene: 9. Per the germline V gene, CDR1 is SNHLY and CDR2 is FYNNEI. The CDR3 loop spans 15 amino acids. The CDR3 is CASSETGTGPQPQHF. CDR3 sequence (DNA): TGTGCCAGCAGCGAGACCGGGACAGGGCCTCAGCCCCAGCATTTT.

This clonotype occurred a few times. The junction shows a germline mismatch at one end, possibly a read error. CDR3 in amino acids: CACSSGTVYEQYF. As DNA, the CDR3 is TGTGCCTGCAGCAGCGGGACAGTTTACGAGCAGTACTTC. The chain couples TRBV6-6 to TRBJ2-7; D assignment may be TRBD1 or TRBD2 (7 bases each). Germline V lookup: CDR1 MNHNY, CDR2 SVGAGI (reference sequence). CDR3 length equals 13 residues.

This clonotype was detected once. The rearrangement links TRBV5-5 to TRBJ1-1; the D gene is possibly TRBD1 (5 bases). Germline V CDR1 and CDR2: SGHKS, YYEKEE (reference sequence). The CDR3 totals 18 residues. Trimming removed 2 bases at V and 2 bases at J, with 22 bases between. The CDR3 reads CASSFRGGVLGPNTEAFF. As DNA, the CDR3 is TGTGCCAGCAGCTTCCGGGGGGGGGTCCTGGGGCCCAACACTGAAGCTTTCTTT.